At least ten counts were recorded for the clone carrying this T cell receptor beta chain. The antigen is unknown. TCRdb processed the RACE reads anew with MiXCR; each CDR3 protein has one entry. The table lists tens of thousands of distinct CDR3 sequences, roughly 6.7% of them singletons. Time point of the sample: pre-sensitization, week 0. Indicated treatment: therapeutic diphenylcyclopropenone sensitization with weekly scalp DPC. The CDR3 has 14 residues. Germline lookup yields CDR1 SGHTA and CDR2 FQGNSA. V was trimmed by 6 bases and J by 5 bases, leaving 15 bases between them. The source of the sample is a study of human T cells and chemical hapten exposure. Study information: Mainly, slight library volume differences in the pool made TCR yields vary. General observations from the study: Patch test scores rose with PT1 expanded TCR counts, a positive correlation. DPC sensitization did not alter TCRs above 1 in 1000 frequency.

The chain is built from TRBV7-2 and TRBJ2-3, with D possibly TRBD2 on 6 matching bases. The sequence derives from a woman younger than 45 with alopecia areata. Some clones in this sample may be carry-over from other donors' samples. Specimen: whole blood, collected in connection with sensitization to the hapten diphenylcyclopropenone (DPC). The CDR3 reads CASREGGAEDTQYF. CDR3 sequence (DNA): TGTGCCAGCAGGGAAGGCGGGGCGGAAGATACGCAGTATTTT.